The count of the clone carrying this TCR beta chain is one. Antigen: not known. The TCR-sequenced patients were a few responders to pembrolizumab. This sample is part of a study of PD-1 blockade in mismatch repair-deficient tumors. Study-wide background: Enrolled 2013-2016, patients had progressing, pretreated mismatch repair-deficient cancers of around 12 types. Study observations and caveats: Tumor-resident clones, often undetectable pretreatment in blood, expanded then contracted after pembrolizumab.

This CDR3 has 14 amino acids. The V and J ends lost 5 bases and 4 bases respectively, with 14 bases between them. Germline V lookup: CDR1 SEHNR, CDR2 FQNEAQ (reference sequence). The data were produced by immunoSEQ multiplex PCR, yet TCRdb's version contains in-frame clones alone and is incomplete. The sample holds about 79,000 clones, more than 80% seen once. This receptor was obtained from an adult with mismatch repair-deficient cancer. The rearrangement joins TRBV7-9 to TRBJ1-2; D gene uncertain. The sequencing here drew on peripheral blood, taken 44 weeks after starting pembrolizumab. Here the CDR3 DNA reads TGTGCCAGCAGCCAGGCAGGTTCGGGCTATGGCTACACCTTC. It encodes CASSQAGSGYGYTF.